The rows below give T cell receptor beta chains drawn from one sample of a study of blood T cells in healthy people across ages. TCRdb ran MiXCR on the 5' RACE reads and lists one entry per CDR3 protein. Of about 620,000 distinct CDR3 sequences detected, 52% appear once; the ten largest clones hold about 13%. Specimen: blood. The source is a woman over 75 in good health. The CDR3 runs from the conserved cysteine through the conserved F or W. D genes are given only for firm matches. For some rows the clone size is stated as once, few or many, or as a class when expanded; others skip it.

CDR3 DNA: TGCGCCAGCAGCAGAAGACCCCTCCAAGAGACCCAGTACTTC
CDR3 protein: CASSRRPLQETQYF
V gene: TRBV5-1
D gene: -
J gene: TRBJ2-5
clone size: many

CDR3 DNA: TGCGCCAGCAGTTCCGACGGGGGCTACTATGGCTACACCTTC
CDR3 protein: CASSSDGGYYGYTF
V gene: TRBV5-1
D gene: -
J gene: TRBJ1-2
clone size: few

CDR3 DNA: TGCGCCAGCAGCGCCGCGGGAAATCGTGACACAGATACGCAGTATTTT
CDR3 protein: CASSAAGNRDTDTQYF
V gene: TRBV5-1
D gene: -
J gene: TRBJ2-3
clone size: -

CDR3 DNA: TGTGCCAGCAGTGACTCGGGGGGCCGAAACAATGAGCAGTTCTTC
CDR3 protein: CASSDSGGRNNEQFF
V gene: TRBV6-4
D gene: -
J gene: TRBJ2-1
clone size: -

CDR3 DNA: TGCAGTGCTAATGGGGCTACTATACTTCCCCCTACGATAGAGCAGTACTTC
CDR3 protein: CSANGATILPPTIEQYF
V gene: TRBV20-1
D gene: -
J gene: TRBJ2-7
clone size: -

CDR3 DNA: TGTGCCGGCAGAACTCGCTCGTTGTTGGAGACCCAGTACTTC
CDR3 protein: CAGRTRSLLETQYF
V gene: TRBV6-2/TRBV6-3
D gene: -
J gene: TRBJ2-5
clone size: -

CDR3 DNA: TGTGCCAGCAGCCCACGGGACGGACCTAATTCACCCCTCCACTTT
CDR3 protein: CASSPRDGPNSPLHF
V gene: TRBV5-8
D gene: -
J gene: TRBJ1-6
clone size: many

CDR3 DNA: TGCAGTGCTACCCCCGAACCACACAGGGGAGGGGGCTACACCTTC
CDR3 protein: CSATPEPHRGGGYTF
V gene: TRBV20-1
D gene: TRBD1
J gene: TRBJ1-2
clone size: -

CDR3 DNA: TGCAGCGTCGTCCCGGGACAGTTTGCCGAGCAGTACTTC
CDR3 protein: CSVVPGQFAEQYF
V gene: TRBV29-1
D gene: TRBD1
J gene: TRBJ2-7
clone size: -

CDR3 DNA: TGCAGCGTTGCCCGGGAGGTTCTAGATACGCAGTATTTT
CDR3 protein: CSVAREVLDTQYF
V gene: TRBV29-1
D gene: TRBD2
J gene: TRBJ2-3
clone size: many

CDR3 DNA: TGCGCCAGCAGAGAAAGACTAGCGGGGGGGGATAGGAATGAGCAGTTCTTC
CDR3 protein: CASRERLAGGDRNEQFF
V gene: TRBV5-1
D gene: TRBD2
J gene: TRBJ2-1
clone size: -

CDR3 DNA: TGTGCCAGCAGTTCCCCGACAGGGAGTACTAGCACAGATACGCAGTATTTT
CDR3 protein: CASSSPTGSTSTDTQYF
V gene: TRBV7-9
D gene: TRBD1
J gene: TRBJ2-3
clone size: once

CDR3 DNA: TGTGCCAGCAGTGCGACTAGCGGCCCTGGGGGTTACGAGCAGTACTTC
CDR3 protein: CASSATSGPGGYEQYF
V gene: TRBV12-3/TRBV12-4
D gene: TRBD2
J gene: TRBJ2-7
clone size: -

CDR3 DNA: TGTGCCAGCAGGACCGGGACAGTCAACAATGAGCAGTTCTTC
CDR3 protein: CASRTGTVNNEQFF
V gene: TRBV6-2/TRBV6-3
D gene: TRBD1
J gene: TRBJ2-1
clone size: -

CDR3 DNA: TGCAGTGCTAGTTGGACAGGGGGCACAGATACGCAGTATTTT
CDR3 protein: CSASWTGGTDTQYF
V gene: TRBV20-1
D gene: TRBD1
J gene: TRBJ2-3
clone size: -

CDR3 DNA: TGTGCCAGCAGCTTAGTGGGGGGGAAAAGTAGCAATCAGCCCCAGCATTTT
CDR3 protein: CASSLVGGKSSNQPQHF
V gene: TRBV7-2
D gene: -
J gene: TRBJ1-5
clone size: -

CDR3 DNA: TGTGCCAGCAGTCCCTCAGGGGGCGAAGGTCAGCCCCAGCATTTT
CDR3 protein: CASSPSGGEGQPQHF
V gene: TRBV12-3/TRBV12-4
D gene: TRBD1
J gene: TRBJ1-5
clone size: few

CDR3 DNA: TGTGCCAGCAGTGTCGGGACAGGGGGATCGCCCCAGCATTTT
CDR3 protein: CASSVGTGGSPQHF
V gene: TRBV2
D gene: TRBD1
J gene: TRBJ1-5
clone size: -

CDR3 DNA: TGTGCCAGCAGCTTAATTTCGGGGGAGTCAGAGACCCAGTACTTC
CDR3 protein: CASSLISGESETQYF
V gene: TRBV7-2
D gene: -
J gene: TRBJ2-5
clone size: -

CDR3 DNA: TGTGCCAGCAACTTACAGGGGGGGTCCTACGAGCAGTACTTC
CDR3 protein: CASNLQGGSYEQYF
V gene: TRBV12-3/TRBV12-4
D gene: -
J gene: TRBJ2-7
clone size: -

CDR3 DNA: TGCCCCAGCAGCATCAACAGGGATGTGAGCTATGGCTACACCTTC
CDR3 protein: CPSSINRDVSYGYTF
V gene: TRBV5-1
D gene: -
J gene: TRBJ1-2
clone size: -

CDR3 DNA: TGTGCCAGCAGTGGAAATTCAGAGTATGGCTACACCTTC
CDR3 protein: CASSGNSEYGYTF
V gene: TRBV6-1
D gene: -
J gene: TRBJ1-2
clone size: -

CDR3 DNA: TGTGCCAGCAGTGCGGACAGGGTGAACAATCAGCCCCAGCATTTT
CDR3 protein: CASSADRVNNQPQHF
V gene: TRBV2
D gene: TRBD1
J gene: TRBJ1-5
clone size: -

CDR3 DNA: TGTGCCATCAGTAGGGGGGCTATAGATGGCTACACCTTC
CDR3 protein: CAISRGAIDGYTF
V gene: TRBV10-3
D gene: -
J gene: TRBJ1-2
clone size: -

CDR3 DNA: TGTGCCAGCAGTTACGGAGCGGGAGGGCCGAATGAGCAGTTCTTC
CDR3 protein: CASSYGAGGPNEQFF
V gene: TRBV6-6
D gene: TRBD2
J gene: TRBJ2-1
clone size: many

CDR3 DNA: TGCAGTGCTAGGTTCCGACAGGGAAAGGGCTACACCTTC
CDR3 protein: CSARFRQGKGYTF
V gene: TRBV20-1
D gene: TRBD1
J gene: TRBJ1-2
clone size: many

CDR3 DNA: TGTGCCAGCAGTGGAGACAGGGACCATCAGCCCCAGCATTTT
CDR3 protein: CASSGDRDHQPQHF
V gene: TRBV6-1
D gene: TRBD1
J gene: TRBJ1-5
clone size: few

CDR3 DNA: TGTGCCAGCAGTAAAAACCTTGACAGCAGGGCTTTCTTT
CDR3 protein: CASSKNLDSRAFF
V gene: TRBV2
D gene: -
J gene: TRBJ1-1
clone size: -

CDR3 DNA: TGTGCCATCGGTCCGGACAGGGGTCGTACCGGGGAGCTGTTTTTT
CDR3 protein: CAIGPDRGRTGELFF
V gene: TRBV10-3
D gene: TRBD1
J gene: TRBJ2-2
clone size: many

CDR3 DNA: TGTGCCAGCAGCGCACTGCGCGGGGGACTCCAAGAGACCCAGTACTTC
CDR3 protein: CASSALRGGLQETQYF
V gene: TRBV7-2
D gene: TRBD2
J gene: TRBJ2-5
clone size: few

CDR3 DNA: TGCAGTGCTACCCGGACAGGGATCAGCAATCAGCCCCAGCATTTT
CDR3 protein: CSATRTGISNQPQHF
V gene: TRBV20-1
D gene: TRBD1
J gene: TRBJ1-5
clone size: -

CDR3 DNA: TGTGCCAGCAGCTTAGAAAACTGGCTGAATGAGCAGTTCTTC
CDR3 protein: CASSLENWLNEQFF
V gene: TRBV7-9
D gene: -
J gene: TRBJ2-1
clone size: -

CDR3 DNA: TGCGCCAGCAGCTCTAGGATTCTAGCGGGAGAAAAGCAGTACTTC
CDR3 protein: CASSSRILAGEKQYF
V gene: TRBV5-1
D gene: TRBD2
J gene: TRBJ2-7
clone size: -

CDR3 DNA: TGTGCCAGCAGCCTCGAAGGGGTCTGGGGCTTGGATACGCAGTATTTT
CDR3 protein: CASSLEGVWGLDTQYF
V gene: TRBV7-9
D gene: -
J gene: TRBJ2-3
clone size: few

CDR3 DNA: TGTGCCAGCAGTGATCGGCCAGTTGAAGCTTTCTTT
CDR3 protein: CASSDRPVEAFF
V gene: TRBV2
D gene: -
J gene: TRBJ1-1
clone size: -

CDR3 DNA: TGTGCCAGCAGCTTGGTCCGGCCTAGCGGGCAGTATTTT
CDR3 protein: CASSLVRPSGQYF
V gene: TRBV7-2
D gene: TRBD2
J gene: TRBJ2-3
clone size: -

CDR3 DNA: TGTGCCAGCAGCCAAGTCCCTTTTTTAGATACGCAGTATTTT
CDR3 protein: CASSQVPFLDTQYF
V gene: TRBV3-1
D gene: -
J gene: TRBJ2-3
clone size: many

CDR3 DNA: TGCGCCAGCAGCTTGGGCAGACAGGGGGGCGGCTACACCTTC
CDR3 protein: CASSLGRQGGGYTF
V gene: TRBV5-1
D gene: TRBD1
J gene: TRBJ1-2
clone size: -

CDR3 DNA: TGTGCCAGCAGCCCTGGGGTTACTTACGAGCAGTACTTC
CDR3 protein: CASSPGVTYEQYF
V gene: TRBV6-2/TRBV6-3
D gene: -
J gene: TRBJ2-7
clone size: few

CDR3 DNA: TGTGCCAGCAGCCAAGAGGGTAGGCAGCCCCAGCATTTT
CDR3 protein: CASSQEGRQPQHF
V gene: TRBV3-1
D gene: -
J gene: TRBJ1-5
clone size: few

CDR3 DNA: TGTGCCAGCAGTTGGTATACAGATACGCAGTATTTT
CDR3 protein: CASSWYTDTQYF
V gene: TRBV28
D gene: -
J gene: TRBJ2-3
clone size: -

CDR3 DNA: TGCGCCAGCAGCTTGGTCGGGACGAACACTGAAGCTTTCTTT
CDR3 protein: CASSLVGTNTEAFF
V gene: TRBV5-1
D gene: -
J gene: TRBJ1-1
clone size: many

CDR3 DNA: TGCAGTGCTAGGGGTTGGGTGGATTCACCCCTCCACTTT
CDR3 protein: CSARGWVDSPLHF
V gene: TRBV20-1
D gene: -
J gene: TRBJ1-6
clone size: -

CDR3 DNA: TGTGCCAGCAGCGTCAGTAGCGGGAGCACAGATACGCAGTATTTT
CDR3 protein: CASSVSSGSTDTQYF
V gene: TRBV9
D gene: TRBD2
J gene: TRBJ2-3
clone size: many

CDR3 DNA: TGTGCCAGCAGTTTAGATTATACCTCGGATACGCAGTATTTT
CDR3 protein: CASSLDYTSDTQYF
V gene: TRBV12-3/TRBV12-4
D gene: -
J gene: TRBJ2-3
clone size: -

CDR3 DNA: TGTGCCAGCAGGCGGGACAGGGGGCAAGTATACGAGCAGTACTTC
CDR3 protein: CASRRDRGQVYEQYF
V gene: TRBV6-6
D gene: TRBD1
J gene: TRBJ2-7
clone size: once

CDR3 DNA: TGTGCCCGGTCCGGGGGGTACTATGGCTACACCTTC
CDR3 protein: CARSGGYYGYTF
V gene: TRBV30
D gene: -
J gene: TRBJ1-2
clone size: -

CDR3 DNA: TGTGCCAGCAAGGGTCCGGCTAGATGGGGCACAGATACGCAGTATTTT
CDR3 protein: CASKGPARWGTDTQYF
V gene: TRBV12-3/TRBV12-4
D gene: -
J gene: TRBJ2-3
clone size: -

CDR3 DNA: TGTGCCAGCTTCACCGATCAGGGGGCTGGAACGCAGTATTTT
CDR3 protein: CASFTDQGAGTQYF
V gene: TRBV18
D gene: TRBD1
J gene: TRBJ2-3
clone size: -

CDR3 DNA: TGTGCCAGCAGTGACTCGGAGGGGGCCCAGCCCCAGCATTTT
CDR3 protein: CASSDSEGAQPQHF
V gene: TRBV6-4
D gene: TRBD1
J gene: TRBJ1-5
clone size: many

CDR3 DNA: TGTGCCTTGACACTAGATCGGGCCGAGCAGTACTTC
CDR3 protein: CALTLDRAEQYF
V gene: TRBV21-1
D gene: -
J gene: TRBJ2-7
clone size: -

CDR3 DNA: TGTGCCAGCAGTTACCATCAGGGGAGGGGCTACACCTTC
CDR3 protein: CASSYHQGRGYTF
V gene: TRBV6-5
D gene: -
J gene: TRBJ1-2
clone size: -

CDR3 DNA: TGTGCCAGCAGCTCCACCTCGACAGGGGCCCTAGGGGAACTGTTTTTT
CDR3 protein: CASSSTSTGALGELFF
V gene: TRBV9
D gene: TRBD1
J gene: TRBJ1-4
clone size: -

CDR3 DNA: TGTGCCAGCAGCTTGGACGACAGGGGCAGAGGCTACACCTTC
CDR3 protein: CASSLDDRGRGYTF
V gene: TRBV5-6
D gene: TRBD1
J gene: TRBJ1-2
clone size: many